The entry below gives a single T cell receptor (beta chain) sequence along with its context. In its sample, this clone was seen once. Which antigen it targets is not known. Nothing much larger sits one base from this clone, and base qualities are not available. The samples were taken from patients with Merkel cell carcinoma. This sample was included in a study of T cells and Merkel cell carcinoma outcomes (TCRdb year 2020). With respect to the entire study: In patients with Merkel cell carcinoma, researchers looked at whether the T-cell repertoire of the tumor, along with T-cell density, could predict clinical outcome. The paper as a whole reports these results and caveats: The combination of T-cell repertoire features and T-cell density was reported to predict clinical outcomes in patients with Merkel cell carcinoma.

V loses 3 bases of germline sequence and J loses 0 bases, and the interval between the two ends is 11 bases. The CDR3 starts with the cysteine, ends with the phenylalanine, and has 15 residues. This entry keeps only the CDR3 DNA: 45 bases, framed from base 1. The germline V gene supplies CDR1 SGHAT and CDR2 FQNNGV. Library construction relied on the immunoSEQ multiplex PCR assay. What TCRdb holds here is the immuneACCESS table cut down to in-frame rearrangements. Part of the clones is not present; checked against another copy, under half of the missing clones reflect an unresolved V gene, and the others are unexplained. For this sample the table gives 9,000 or so clones, of which approximately 81% were detected only once. Clones ranked in the top ten supply 2.4% of the sample.

The source material was tumor tissue from Merkel cell carcinoma. The sequence links TRBV11-2 to TRBJ1-1, with the D gene uncertain. The receptor comes from a human donor with Merkel cell carcinoma. Here the CDR3 is given as CASSFSQRMNTEAFF. The base sequence is TGTGCCAGCAGCTTCAGTCAGAGAATGAACACTGAAGCTTTCTTT.